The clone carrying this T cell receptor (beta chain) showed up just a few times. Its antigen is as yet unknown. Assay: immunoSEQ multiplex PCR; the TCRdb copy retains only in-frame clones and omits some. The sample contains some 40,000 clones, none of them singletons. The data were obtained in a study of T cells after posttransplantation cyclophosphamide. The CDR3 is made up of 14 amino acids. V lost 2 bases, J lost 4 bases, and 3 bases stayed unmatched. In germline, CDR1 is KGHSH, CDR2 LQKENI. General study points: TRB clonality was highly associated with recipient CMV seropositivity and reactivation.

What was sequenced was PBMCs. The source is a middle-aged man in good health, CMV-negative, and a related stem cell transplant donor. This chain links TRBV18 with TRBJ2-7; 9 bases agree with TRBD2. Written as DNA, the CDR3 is TGTGCCAGCTCACCAGCGGGGGGGCGGTACGAGCAGTACTTC. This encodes CASSPAGGRYEQYF.